This T cell receptor beta chain was captured in a study of blood T cell repertoires in COVID-19. Germline V gives CDR1 ENHRY, CDR2 SYGVKD. The V end was cut by 2 bases, the J end by 8 bases, with 13 bases between. The CDR3 is made up of 15 amino acids. Using immunoSEQ multiplex PCR, the repertoire was profiled, and TCRdb retains in-frame clones only, with some absent. The table has around 220,000 clones, about 85% seen once. The sequence derives from a woman in her forties or fifties with COVID-19, enrolled during active disease. The genes are TRBV10-3 and TRBJ1-6, with D hard to call. Input material: peripheral blood. CDR3: CAISEGGRVDSPLHF. CDR3 nucleotides: TGTGCCATCAGTGAGGGCGGTCGAGTAGATTCACCCCTCCACTTT.